Listed below are T cell receptor beta chains from one sample, sequenced in a study of blood T cells in healthy people across ages. Each CDR3 protein is one row after TCRdb ran MiXCR on the 5' RACE reads. The sample carries about 570,000 distinct CDR3 sequences, approximately 25% recorded once. What was sequenced was blood. The receptors were sampled from a woman aged 70-85 years in good health. The CDR3 runs from the conserved cysteine through the conserved F or W. Clone size is not always given. Where it is, it says once, few, many or a class for expanded clones.

TRBJ2-5 | few | TRBV4-3 | CASSHEVGLAETQYF
TRBJ2-3 | - | TRBV5-1 | CASSTRDRGLDTQYF
TRBJ2-1 | few | TRBV3-1 | CASSPRLGPYNEQFF
- | - | TRBV7-3 | CASSLISGGYEQFF
TRBJ1-6 | few | TRBV29-1 | CSVAGTGNSPLHF
TRBJ2-7 | - | TRBV20-1 | CSARDPGRSYEQYF
- | few | TRBV11-3 | CASSPEWMNEQYF
TRBJ1-3 | - | TRBV11-2 | CASRLGGLLSGNTIYF
TRBJ2-3 | - | TRBV7-3 | CASSLSLPAATQYF
TRBJ2-7 | - | TRBV6-6 | CASRRVGDSYEQYF
TRBJ2-2 | - | TRBV4-1 | CASSQGSWAAGEVGELFF